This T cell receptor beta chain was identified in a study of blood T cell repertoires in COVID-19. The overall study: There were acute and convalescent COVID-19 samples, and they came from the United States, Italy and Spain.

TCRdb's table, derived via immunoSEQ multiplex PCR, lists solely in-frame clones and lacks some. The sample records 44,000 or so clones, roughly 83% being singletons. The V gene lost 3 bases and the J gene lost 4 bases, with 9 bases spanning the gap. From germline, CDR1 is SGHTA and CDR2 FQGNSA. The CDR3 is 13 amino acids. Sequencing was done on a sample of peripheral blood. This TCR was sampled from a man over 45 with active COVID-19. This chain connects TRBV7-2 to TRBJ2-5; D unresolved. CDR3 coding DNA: TGTGCCAGCAGCTTTACGGAGCGAGAGACCCAGTACTTC. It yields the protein CASSFTERETQYF. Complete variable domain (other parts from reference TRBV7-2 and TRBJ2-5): GAGVSQSPSNKVTEKGKDVELRCDPISGHTALYWYRQSLGQGLEFLIYFQGNSAPDKSGLPSDRFSAERTGGSVSTLTIQRTQQEDSAVYLCASSFTERETQYFGPGTRLLVL.